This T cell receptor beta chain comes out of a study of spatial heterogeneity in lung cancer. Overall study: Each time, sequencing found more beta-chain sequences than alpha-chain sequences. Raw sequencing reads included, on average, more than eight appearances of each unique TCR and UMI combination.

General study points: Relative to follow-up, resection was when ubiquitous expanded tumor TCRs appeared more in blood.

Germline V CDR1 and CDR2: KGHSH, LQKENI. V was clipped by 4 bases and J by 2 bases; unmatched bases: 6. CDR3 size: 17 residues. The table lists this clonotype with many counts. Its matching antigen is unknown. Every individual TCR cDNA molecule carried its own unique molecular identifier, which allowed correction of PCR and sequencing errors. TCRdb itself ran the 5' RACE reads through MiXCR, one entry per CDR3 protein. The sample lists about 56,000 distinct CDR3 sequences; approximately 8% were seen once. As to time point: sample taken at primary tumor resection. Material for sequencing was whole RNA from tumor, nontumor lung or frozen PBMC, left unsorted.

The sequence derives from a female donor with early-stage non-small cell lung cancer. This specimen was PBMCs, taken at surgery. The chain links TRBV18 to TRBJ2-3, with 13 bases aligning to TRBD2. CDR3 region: CASSQGLAGTFTDTQYF. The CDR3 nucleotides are TGTGCCAGCTCACAGGGACTAGCGGGGACCTTCACAGATACGCAGTATTTT.